A selection of T cell receptor beta chains follows, all from one sample in a study of blood T cell repertoires in COVID-19. Repertoires were generated with immunoSEQ multiplex PCR, while TCRdb's copy carries only in-frame clones and drops some. Of 250,000 to 300,000 clones in the sample, around 92% were seen once. Sequenced sample: PBMCs or T cells enriched from blood (not recorded which). Receptor source: an older woman who had recovered from COVID-19. Each CDR3 is given with its conserved first and last residue. A D gene is named only where the DNA matches it firmly. The listing skips clone size in some rows; elsewhere it reads once, few, many or a size class.

D: -
size: -
V: TRBV15
J: TRBJ2-7
DNA: TGTGCCACCAGCAGAGATTCCCTCTACGAGCAGTACTTC
CDR3: CATSRDSLYEQYF

D: -
size: -
V: TRBV6-1
J: TRBJ1-2
DNA: TGTGCCAGCAGTGATTCGGCAGGCTATGGCTACACCTTC
CDR3: CASSDSAGYGYTF

D: -
size: -
V: TRBV5-5
J: TRBJ1-1
DNA: TGTGCCAGCAGCTTGGAGAGTCCGAACACTGAAGCTTTCTTT
CDR3: CASSLESPNTEAFF

D: -
size: -
V: TRBV18
J: TRBJ1-4
DNA: TGTGCCAGCTCACCTTCCTCCGGACAGCAAAATGAAAAACTGTTTTTT
CDR3: CASSPSSGQQNEKLFF

D: -
size: -
V: TRBV5-1
J: TRBJ2-7
DNA: TGCGCCAGCAGCTTGGCCTCTGGACAAATCTACGAGCAGTACTTC
CDR3: CASSLASGQIYEQYF

D: -
size: -
V: TRBV11-2
J: TRBJ2-7
DNA: TGTGCCAGCAGCTTGGTCGTCACATTTGACGAGCAGTACTTC
CDR3: CASSLVVTFDEQYF

D: -
size: -
V: TRBV6-5
J: TRBJ2-2
DNA: TGTGCCAGCAACACAGCTACCGGGGAGCTGTTTTTT
CDR3: CASNTATGELFF

D: -
size: many
V: TRBV7-9
J: TRBJ2-2
DNA: TGTGCCAGCAGCTATAGACAGGGAGGCGGGGAGCTGTTTTTT
CDR3: CASSYRQGGGELFF

D: -
size: once
V: TRBV7-9
J: TRBJ2-5
DNA: TGTGCCAGCAGCTTAGTCATCCTCGGGGAGACCCAGTACTTC
CDR3: CASSLVILGETQYF

D: TRBD2
size: -
V: TRBV27
J: TRBJ2-7
DNA: TGTGCCAGCAGTCCGCCTAGCGGGATCACCTACGAGCAGTACTTC
CDR3: CASSPPSGITYEQYF

D: TRBD2
size: -
V: TRBV10-1
J: TRBJ2-7
DNA: TGCGCCAGCGGCGGGAGCCCCTACGAGCAGTACTTC
CDR3: CASGGSPYEQYF

D: -
size: -
V: TRBV21-1
J: TRBJ2-7
DNA: TGTGCCAGCAGCCCGCGTGTTCCCTACGAGCAGTACTTC
CDR3: CASSPRVPYEQYF

D: -
size: -
V: TRBV5-5
J: TRBJ2-1
DNA: TGTGCCAGCAGCTTGGGTCCCCGGGGAAGCTCCTACAATGAGCAGTTCTTC
CDR3: CASSLGPRGSSYNEQFF

D: -
size: once
V: TRBV5-1
J: TRBJ1-5
DNA: TGCGCCAGCAGCTTGGGACTTAATCAGCCCCAGCATTTT
CDR3: CASSLGLNQPQHF

D: TRBD1
size: -
V: TRBV24-1
J: TRBJ1-2
DNA: TGTGCCACCAGTGAGTCCGGACAGGGACAAAAACTTTATGGCTACACCTTC
CDR3: CATSESGQGQKLYGYTF

D: -
size: -
V: TRBV6-1
J: TRBJ2-6
DNA: TGTGCCAGCAGTGGGGACTCGCCGATCTCTGGGGCCAACGTCCTGACTTTC
CDR3: CASSGDSPISGANVLTF

D: -
size: -
V: TRBV3-1/TRBV3-2
J: TRBJ1-2
DNA: TGTGCCAGCAGCCAAGATAACAGGAACTATGGCTACACCTTC
CDR3: CASSQDNRNYGYTF

D: TRBD1
size: -
V: TRBV27
J: TRBJ1-6
DNA: TGTGCCAGCGGCGACAGGGACTCACCCCTCCACTTT
CDR3: CASGDRDSPLHF

D: TRBD1
size: -
V: TRBV7-6
J: TRBJ1-6
DNA: TGTGCCAGCAGCGAAAGACAGGGAGATAATTCACCCCTCCACTTT
CDR3: CASSERQGDNSPLHF

D: TRBD1
size: -
V: TRBV24-1
J: TRBJ1-2
DNA: TGTGCCACCAGTGAGAAGCAGGGGGCTCTCCCTTATGGCTACACCTTC
CDR3: CATSEKQGALPYGYTF

D: TRBD1
size: -
V: TRBV5-1
J: TRBJ1-6
DNA: TGCGCCAGCAGCGAGGGACAGGGATATTCACCCCTCCACTTT
CDR3: CASSEGQGYSPLHF

D: TRBD2
size: -
V: TRBV19
J: TRBJ2-5
DNA: TGTGCCAGTAGTGGGGGACTAGCAGCCCAGTACTTC
CDR3: CASSGGLAAQYF

D: -
size: -
V: TRBV5-6
J: TRBJ2-7
DNA: TGTGCCAGCAGCCAAAGGGGCCTGAGCTCCTACGAGCAGTACTTC
CDR3: CASSQRGLSSYEQYF

D: -
size: -
V: TRBV19
J: TRBJ1-3
DNA: TGTGCCAGTAGTCTGCGGGGGACTGGAAACACCATATATTTT
CDR3: CASSLRGTGNTIYF

D: TRBD1
size: -
V: TRBV6-5
J: TRBJ1-6
DNA: TGTGCCAGCAGTTATATGGGACAGTATAATTCACCCCTCCACTTT
CDR3: CASSYMGQYNSPLHF

D: TRBD2
size: -
V: TRBV7-8
J: TRBJ2-7
DNA: TGTGCCAGCAGCTTAGTCGCTAGCGGGGTCTACGAGCAGTACTTC
CDR3: CASSLVASGVYEQYF

D: TRBD1
size: -
V: TRBV5-8
J: TRBJ2-3
DNA: TGTGCCAGCAGCAACAGGGGTCCGGGCACAGATACGCAGTATTTT
CDR3: CASSNRGPGTDTQYF

D: TRBD1
size: -
V: TRBV6-5
J: TRBJ1-2
DNA: TGTGCCAGCAGTTTTGCAGACAGGGAATTCGGCTACACCTTC
CDR3: CASSFADREFGYTF

D: TRBD1
size: once
V: TRBV28
J: TRBJ1-2
DNA: TGTGCCAGCAGTTTTAATACAGGGGACGGTGGCTACACCTTC
CDR3: CASSFNTGDGGYTF

D: TRBD1
size: -
V: TRBV10-3
J: TRBJ2-2
DNA: TGTGCCATCAGCAGGACAGGGGAGAACACCGGGGAGCTGTTTTTT
CDR3: CAISRTGENTGELFF

D: -
size: -
V: TRBV30
J: TRBJ1-1
DNA: TGTGCCTGGAGTGTGAGCCTAGTAGGGGACACTGAAGCTTTCTTT
CDR3: CAWSVSLVGDTEAFF

D: TRBD1
size: once
V: TRBV6-5
J: TRBJ1-1
DNA: TGTGCCAGCAGTCCACAGGGGGCGGTGGACACTGAAGCTTTCTTT
CDR3: CASSPQGAVDTEAFF

D: -
size: -
V: TRBV2
J: TRBJ1-5
DNA: TGTGCCAGCAGTATGGTCCGGCAGCCCCAGCATTTT
CDR3: CASSMVRQPQHF

D: TRBD2
size: -
V: TRBV30
J: TRBJ2-3
DNA: TGTGCCTGGAGTGTGGGGGGTAGCGGGGTCGGGGCTCAGGAGTATTTT
CDR3: CAWSVGGSGVGAQEYF

D: -
size: -
V: TRBV7-3
J: TRBJ1-2
DNA: TGTGCCAGCAGCTCCCCTGCTAACTATGGCTACACCTTC
CDR3: CASSSPANYGYTF

D: -
size: -
V: TRBV19
J: TRBJ1-3
DNA: TGTGCCAGTAGCACTAAGGGGTACTCTGGAAACACCATATATTTT
CDR3: CASSTKGYSGNTIYF

D: -
size: -
V: TRBV19
J: TRBJ1-1
DNA: TGTGCCAGTAGTATAGATGGGGCGAAAACTGAAGCTTTCTTT
CDR3: CASSIDGAKTEAFF

D: TRBD1
size: -
V: TRBV2
J: TRBJ1-1
DNA: TGTGCCAGCACCGGACAGGAGGGCACTGAAGCTTTCTTT
CDR3: CASTGQEGTEAFF

D: TRBD1
size: -
V: TRBV28
J: TRBJ1-3
DNA: TGTGCCAGCAGTCCCTCGACAGGGAGTGGAAACACCATATATTTT
CDR3: CASSPSTGSGNTIYF

D: TRBD1
size: -
V: TRBV3-1/TRBV3-2
J: TRBJ2-7
DNA: TGTGCCAGCAGCCATCCGACTCGGACAGGCGAGCAGTACTTC
CDR3: CASSHPTRTGEQYF

D: -
size: -
V: TRBV18
J: TRBJ1-5
DNA: TGTGCCAGCTCACCAGCAGGGGCTTATCACAATCAGCCCCAGCATTTT
CDR3: CASSPAGAYHNQPQHF

D: -
size: -
V: TRBV18
J: TRBJ1-5
DNA: TGTGCCAGCTCACCTGGGAGTCAGCCCCAGCATTTT
CDR3: CASSPGSQPQHF

D: -
size: -
V: TRBV3-1/TRBV3-2
J: TRBJ2-7
DNA: TGTGCCAGCAGCTCCACTGATTTCGGTGACGAGCAGTACTTC
CDR3: CASSSTDFGDEQYF

D: TRBD1
size: -
V: TRBV18
J: TRBJ1-6
DNA: TGTGCCAGCTCCCCCGGACAGGATTCACCCCTCCACTTT
CDR3: CASSPGQDSPLHF

D: TRBD1
size: -
V: TRBV14
J: TRBJ1-2
DNA: TGTGCCAGCAGCGCGGGGACAGCAAATCCCTATGGCTACACCTTC
CDR3: CASSAGTANPYGYTF

D: -
size: once
V: TRBV9
J: TRBJ2-1
DNA: TGTGCCAGCAGCGTAGGGTCTAGCTCCTACAATGAGCAGTTCTTC
CDR3: CASSVGSSSYNEQFF

D: TRBD2
size: -
V: TRBV30
J: TRBJ2-7
DNA: TGTGCCTGGAGTGTGGGGGGGAGTTTCGACGAGCAGTACTTC
CDR3: CAWSVGGSFDEQYF